This TCR beta chain came from a study of PD-1 blockade in classical Hodgkin lymphoma. Sequenced by immunoSEQ multiplex PCR; TCRdb stores in-frame clones only, minus some. Of 40,000 to 45,000 clones listed, about 71% were seen once; the top ten hold 2.5% to 3.5%. General study findings and limits: Any patient who commenced nivolumab under 1 year after ASCT was excluded.

The trim removed 5 bases at V and 2 bases at J, leaving 7 bases unmatched. The germline gives CDR1 MDHEN, CDR2 SYDVKM. This CDR3 contains 15 residues. Remarks on this clone: Its antigen remains unknown.

Relapses following autologous stem cell transplantation were seen in all patients, with brentuximab vedotin exposure varying. This chain links TRBV28 with TRBJ1-2, with TRBD1 identical over 8 bases. The TCR was taken from a human donor with classical Hodgkin lymphoma. The sample consisted of peripheral blood mononuclear cells (PBMCs), taken at baseline. The CDR3 DNA reads TGTGCCAGCAGTCTAGCGTGGACAGGGAACTATGGCTACACCTTC. Translating gives CASSLAWTGNYGYTF.